The rows below give T cell receptor beta chains drawn from one sample of a study of cytomegalovirus exposure and HLA in healthy donors. Clones were sequenced by immunoSEQ multiplex PCR, and TCRdb holds only the in-frame ones, with some missing. The sample records 150,000 to 200,000 clones, roughly 82% being singletons. The sample comprised PBMCs. The receptor set was obtained from a woman aged 25 to 39 in good health and CMV-seronegative. Each CDR3 is given with its conserved first and last residue. The D gene is left open where the match is weak. The size of a clone is reported for some rows only, either as once, few or many, or as a class for expanded clones.

CDR3 DNA: TGCGCCAGCAGCGCGGAAGGGACTGCAAGCCTGTCCTCCTACAATGAGCAGTTCTTC
CDR3 protein: CASSAEGTASLSSYNEQFF
D gene: .
J gene: TRBJ2-1
V gene: TRBV5-1
clone size: once

CDR3 DNA: TGTGCCAGCAGCCGGACAGGGTACGAGACCCAGTACTTC
CDR3 protein: CASSRTGYETQYF
D gene: TRBD1
J gene: TRBJ2-5
V gene: TRBV7-2
clone size: .

CDR3 DNA: TGTGCCTGGACTCCCGTATTTATGGGGAGGGAAAAACTGTTTTTT
CDR3 protein: CAWTPVFMGREKLFF
D gene: .
J gene: TRBJ1-4
V gene: TRBV30
clone size: .

CDR3 DNA: TGTGCCAGCAGCTTACTAGCGGGAGGGTCAGATACGCAGTATTTT
CDR3 protein: CASSLLAGGSDTQYF
D gene: TRBD2
J gene: TRBJ2-3
V gene: TRBV7-3
clone size: .

CDR3 DNA: TGTGCCATCAGCACGGGTGACCTAAACTATGGCTACACCTTC
CDR3 protein: CAISTGDLNYGYTF
D gene: .
J gene: TRBJ1-2
V gene: TRBV10-3
clone size: .

CDR3 DNA: TGTGCCAGCAGCTTACCAGGGACAGATACGCAGTATTTT
CDR3 protein: CASSLPGTDTQYF
D gene: .
J gene: TRBJ2-3
V gene: TRBV11-3
clone size: few

CDR3 DNA: TGTGCCAGCAGTTTCCAATTAGACCCGGGACTATACAACAATGAGCAGTTCTTC
CDR3 protein: CASSFQLDPGLYNNEQFF
D gene: TRBD2
J gene: TRBJ2-1
V gene: TRBV28
clone size: once

CDR3 DNA: TGCAGCGTTCTTAGCTCGGATGGCTACACCTTC
CDR3 protein: CSVLSSDGYTF
D gene: .
J gene: TRBJ1-2
V gene: TRBV29-1
clone size: .

CDR3 DNA: TGCAGCGTTGGGACAGGGTCGGACTATGGCTACACCTTC
CDR3 protein: CSVGTGSDYGYTF
D gene: TRBD1
J gene: TRBJ1-2
V gene: TRBV29-1
clone size: .

CDR3 DNA: TGTGCCAGCAGCTTTTCTAGCGGGCCCTTAAACATTCAGTACTTC
CDR3 protein: CASSFSSGPLNIQYF
D gene: TRBD2
J gene: TRBJ2-4
V gene: TRBV7-9
clone size: .

CDR3 DNA: TGTGCCAGCAGCTTATCAGGGGCTCCGAGGAACACCATATATTTT
CDR3 protein: CASSLSGAPRNTIYF
D gene: .
J gene: TRBJ1-3
V gene: TRBV5-4
clone size: once

CDR3 DNA: TGCGCCAGCAGCTGGGGGTCTACTAGCCGGGTTGAGCAGTTCTTC
CDR3 protein: CASSWGSTSRVEQFF
D gene: .
J gene: TRBJ2-1
V gene: TRBV5-1
clone size: .

CDR3 DNA: TGCGCCAGCAGCTTGGACCAGAATTCACCCCTCCACTTT
CDR3 protein: CASSLDQNSPLHF
D gene: .
J gene: TRBJ1-6
V gene: TRBV5-1
clone size: few

CDR3 DNA: TGTGCCAGTAGTAACAGGGTCACCGGGGAGCTGTTTTTT
CDR3 protein: CASSNRVTGELFF
D gene: .
J gene: TRBJ2-2
V gene: TRBV19
clone size: .

CDR3 DNA: TGTGCCAGCTCACCCGGACAGGGCTCTAACTATGGCTACACCTTC
CDR3 protein: CASSPGQGSNYGYTF
D gene: TRBD1
J gene: TRBJ1-2
V gene: TRBV18
clone size: .

CDR3 DNA: TGTGCCAGCAGTGGGGAGTACGCTGAAGCTTTCTTT
CDR3 protein: CASSGEYAEAFF
D gene: .
J gene: TRBJ1-1
V gene: TRBV6-5
clone size: once

CDR3 DNA: TGTGCCAGCAGTCTCGGACAGGAATACACTGAAGCTTTCTTT
CDR3 protein: CASSLGQEYTEAFF
D gene: TRBD1
J gene: TRBJ1-1
V gene: TRBV28
clone size: .

CDR3 DNA: TGTGCCAGCAGCCCAGGGATATCCTACGAGCAGTACTTC
CDR3 protein: CASSPGISYEQYF
D gene: .
J gene: TRBJ2-7
V gene: TRBV11-2
clone size: .

CDR3 DNA: TGTGCCAGCAGTTTGCAGGGGGATGAAAAACTGTTTTTT
CDR3 protein: CASSLQGDEKLFF
D gene: TRBD1
J gene: TRBJ1-4
V gene: TRBV27
clone size: few

CDR3 DNA: TGTGCCAGCAGCCAGGGACAGTACTATGGCTACACCTTC
CDR3 protein: CASSQGQYYGYTF
D gene: TRBD1
J gene: TRBJ1-2
V gene: TRBV7-9
clone size: .

CDR3 DNA: TGCGCCAGCAGCCAACTATTTGACACCGGGGAGCTGTTTTTT
CDR3 protein: CASSQLFDTGELFF
D gene: .
J gene: TRBJ2-2
V gene: TRBV5-1
clone size: few

CDR3 DNA: TGTGCCAGCAGTAACCACAGGGGGCAGGGCTACACCTTC
CDR3 protein: CASSNHRGQGYTF
D gene: TRBD1
J gene: TRBJ1-2
V gene: TRBV2
clone size: few

CDR3 DNA: TGTGCCAGCAGCTCGGACAGGAGGTACGAGCAGTACTTC
CDR3 protein: CASSSDRRYEQYF
D gene: TRBD1
J gene: TRBJ2-7
V gene: TRBV5-6
clone size: .

CDR3 DNA: TGTGCCAGCAGTGAAACTTACAGGGGGCCACGGACTAGGGGATATGGCTACACCTTC
CDR3 protein: CASSETYRGPRTRGYGYTF
D gene: TRBD1
J gene: TRBJ1-2
V gene: TRBV6-4
clone size: .

CDR3 DNA: TGCGCCAGCAGCTGGGCCTCAGGGGCGCTAACCTCCTACGAGCAGTACTTC
CDR3 protein: CASSWASGALTSYEQYF
D gene: .
J gene: TRBJ2-7
V gene: TRBV5-1
clone size: .

CDR3 DNA: TGTGCCAGTAGTATAACGACAGGGGCTCTCATGAACACTGAAGCTTTCTTT
CDR3 protein: CASSITTGALMNTEAFF
D gene: TRBD1
J gene: TRBJ1-1
V gene: TRBV19
clone size: .

CDR3 DNA: TGTGCCAGCAGTGACCAGACAGGGGGATATTCACCCCTCCACTTT
CDR3 protein: CASSDQTGGYSPLHF
D gene: TRBD1
J gene: TRBJ1-6
V gene: TRBV6-1
clone size: .

CDR3 DNA: TGTGCCAGCAGCTATCAGGATCACTACGAGCAGTACTTC
CDR3 protein: CASSYQDHYEQYF
D gene: .
J gene: TRBJ2-7
V gene: TRBV7-9
clone size: .

CDR3 DNA: TGCAGTACTCAAGCCCAGGGTTCGAACACTGAAGCTTTCTTT
CDR3 protein: CSTQAQGSNTEAFF
D gene: .
J gene: TRBJ1-1
V gene: TRBV29-1
clone size: few

CDR3 DNA: TGTGCCAGCAGAGTCGGGACAGCCGTTTACAATGAGCAGTTCTTC
CDR3 protein: CASRVGTAVYNEQFF
D gene: TRBD1
J gene: TRBJ2-1
V gene: TRBV5-6
clone size: .